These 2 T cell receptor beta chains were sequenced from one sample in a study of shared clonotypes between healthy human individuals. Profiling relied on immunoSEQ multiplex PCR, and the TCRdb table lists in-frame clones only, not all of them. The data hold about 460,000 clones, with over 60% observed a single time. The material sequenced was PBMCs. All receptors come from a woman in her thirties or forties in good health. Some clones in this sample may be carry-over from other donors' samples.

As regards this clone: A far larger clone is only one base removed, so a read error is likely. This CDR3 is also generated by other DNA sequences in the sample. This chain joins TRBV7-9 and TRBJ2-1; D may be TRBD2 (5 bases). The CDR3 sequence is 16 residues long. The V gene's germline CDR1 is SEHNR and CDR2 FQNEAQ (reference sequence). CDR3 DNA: TGTGCCAGCAGCCCCGGGCCGTTTGAGGGCAACAATGAGCAATTCTTC. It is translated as CASSPGPFEGNNEQFF.

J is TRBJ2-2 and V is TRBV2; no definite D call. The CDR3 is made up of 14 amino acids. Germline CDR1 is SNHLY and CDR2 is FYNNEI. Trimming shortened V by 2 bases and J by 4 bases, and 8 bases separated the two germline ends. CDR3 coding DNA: TGTGCCAGCAGTGAATCGGGTTTCACCGGGGAGCTGTTTTTT. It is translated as CASSESGFTGELFF.